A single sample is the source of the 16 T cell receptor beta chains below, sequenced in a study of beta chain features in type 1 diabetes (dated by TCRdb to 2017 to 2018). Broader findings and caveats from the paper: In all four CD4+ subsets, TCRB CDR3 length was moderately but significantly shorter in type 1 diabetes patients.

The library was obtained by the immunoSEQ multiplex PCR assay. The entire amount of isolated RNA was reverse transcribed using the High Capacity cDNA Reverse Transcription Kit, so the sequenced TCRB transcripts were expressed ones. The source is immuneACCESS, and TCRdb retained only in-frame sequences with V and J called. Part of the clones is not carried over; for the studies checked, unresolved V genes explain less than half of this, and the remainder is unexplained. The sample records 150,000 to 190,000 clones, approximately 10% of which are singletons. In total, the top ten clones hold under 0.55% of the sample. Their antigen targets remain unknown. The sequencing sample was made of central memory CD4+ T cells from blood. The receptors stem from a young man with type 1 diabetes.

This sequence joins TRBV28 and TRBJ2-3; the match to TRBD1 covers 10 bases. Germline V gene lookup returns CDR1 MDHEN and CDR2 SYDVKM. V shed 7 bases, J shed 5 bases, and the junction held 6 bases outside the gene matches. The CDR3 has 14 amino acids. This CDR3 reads CASKGDRGIDTQYF. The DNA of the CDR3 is TGTGCCAGCAAGGGGGACAGGGGAATAGATACGCAGTATTTT. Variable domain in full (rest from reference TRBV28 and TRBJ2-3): DVKVTQSSRYLVKRTGEKVFLECVQDMDHENMFWYRQDPGLGLRLIYFSYDVKMKEKGDIPEGYSVSREKKERFSLILESASTNQTSMYLCASKGDRGIDTQYFGPGTRLTVL.

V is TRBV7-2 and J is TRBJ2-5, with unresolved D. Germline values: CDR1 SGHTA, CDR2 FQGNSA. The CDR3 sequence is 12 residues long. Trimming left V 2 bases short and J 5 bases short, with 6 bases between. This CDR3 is CASSLYSETQYF. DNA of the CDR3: TGTGCCAGCAGCTTATACTCGGAGACCCAGTACTTC.

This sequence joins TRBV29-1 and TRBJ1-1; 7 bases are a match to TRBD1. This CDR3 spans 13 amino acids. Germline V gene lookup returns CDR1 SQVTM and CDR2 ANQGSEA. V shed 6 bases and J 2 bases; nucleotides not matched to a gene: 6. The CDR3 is CSVGDRPNTEAFF. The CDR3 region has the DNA TGCAGCGTCGGGGACAGACCTAACACTGAAGCTTTCTTT.

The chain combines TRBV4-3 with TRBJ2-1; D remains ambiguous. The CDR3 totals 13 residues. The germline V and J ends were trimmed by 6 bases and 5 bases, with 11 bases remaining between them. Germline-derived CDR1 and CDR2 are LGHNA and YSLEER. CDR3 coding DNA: TGCGCCAGCAGTATGATAACAAACAATGAGCAGTTCTTC. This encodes CASSMITNNEQFF.

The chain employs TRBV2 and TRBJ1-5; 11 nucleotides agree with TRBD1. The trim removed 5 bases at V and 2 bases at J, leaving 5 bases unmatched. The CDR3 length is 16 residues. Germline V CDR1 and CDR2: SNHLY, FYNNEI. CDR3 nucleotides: TGTGCCAGCAGTCGGACAGGGGGCGCGGGCAATCAGCCCCAGCATTTT. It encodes CASSRTGGAGNQPQHF.

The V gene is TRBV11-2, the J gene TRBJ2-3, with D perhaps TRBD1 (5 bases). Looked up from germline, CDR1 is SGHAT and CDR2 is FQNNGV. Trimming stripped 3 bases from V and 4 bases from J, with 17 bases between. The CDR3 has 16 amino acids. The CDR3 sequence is CASSLSPRIGADTQYF. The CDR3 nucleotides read TGTGCCAGCAGCTTGTCACCCAGGATAGGGGCAGATACGCAGTATTTT.

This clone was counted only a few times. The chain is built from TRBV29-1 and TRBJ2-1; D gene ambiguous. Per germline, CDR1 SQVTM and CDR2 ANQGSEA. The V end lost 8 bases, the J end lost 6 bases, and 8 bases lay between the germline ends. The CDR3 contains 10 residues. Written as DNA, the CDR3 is TGCAGCTTCCGTTCCAATGAGCAGTTCTTC. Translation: CSFRSNEQFF.

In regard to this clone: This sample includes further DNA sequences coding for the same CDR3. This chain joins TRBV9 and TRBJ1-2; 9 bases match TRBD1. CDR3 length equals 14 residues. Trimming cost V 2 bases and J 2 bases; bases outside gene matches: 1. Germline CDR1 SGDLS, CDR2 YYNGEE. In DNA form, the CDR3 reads TGTGCCAGCAGCGTTGGACAGGGGAACTATGGCTACACCTTC. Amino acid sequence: CASSVGQGNYGYTF.

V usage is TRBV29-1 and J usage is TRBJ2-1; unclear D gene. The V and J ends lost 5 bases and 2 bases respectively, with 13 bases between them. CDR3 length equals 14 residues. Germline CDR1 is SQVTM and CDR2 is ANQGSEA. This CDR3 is CSVSSGYPYNEQFF. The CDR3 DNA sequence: TGCAGCGTTTCCTCGGGTTACCCCTACAATGAGCAGTTCTTC.

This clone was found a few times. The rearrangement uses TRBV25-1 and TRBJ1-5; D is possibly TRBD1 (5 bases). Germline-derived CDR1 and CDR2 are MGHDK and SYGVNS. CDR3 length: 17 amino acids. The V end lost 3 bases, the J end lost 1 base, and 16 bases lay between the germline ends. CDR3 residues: CASSESEGRESNQPQHF. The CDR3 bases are TGTGCCAGCAGTGAGTCTGAGGGGCGGGAAAGCAATCAGCCCCAGCATTTT.

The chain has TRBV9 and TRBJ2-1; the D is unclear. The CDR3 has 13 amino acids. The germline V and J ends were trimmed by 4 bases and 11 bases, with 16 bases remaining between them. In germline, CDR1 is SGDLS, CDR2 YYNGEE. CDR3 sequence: CASSSEGAPQQFF. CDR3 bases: TGTGCCAGCAGCTCAGAAGGAGCGCCTCAGCAGTTCTTC.

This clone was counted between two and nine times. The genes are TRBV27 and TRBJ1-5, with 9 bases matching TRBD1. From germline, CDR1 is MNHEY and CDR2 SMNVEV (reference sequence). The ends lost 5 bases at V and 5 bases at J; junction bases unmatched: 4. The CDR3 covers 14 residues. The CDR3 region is CASSIRQGDQPQHF. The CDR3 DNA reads TGTGCCAGCAGTATCCGACAGGGGGATCAGCCCCAGCATTTT.

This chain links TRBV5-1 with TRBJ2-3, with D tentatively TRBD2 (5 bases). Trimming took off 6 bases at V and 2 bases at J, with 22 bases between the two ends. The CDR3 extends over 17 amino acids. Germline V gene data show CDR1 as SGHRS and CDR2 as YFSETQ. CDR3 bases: TGCGCCAGCAACCCGGCGATAGGAGCGGTCAACACAGATACGCAGTATTTT. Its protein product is CASNPAIGAVNTDTQYF.

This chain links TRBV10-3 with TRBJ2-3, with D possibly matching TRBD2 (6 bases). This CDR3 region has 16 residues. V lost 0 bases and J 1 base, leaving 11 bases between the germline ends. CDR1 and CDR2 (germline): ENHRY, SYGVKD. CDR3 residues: CAISESGVAGTDTQYF. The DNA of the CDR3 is TGTGCCATCAGTGAGTCTGGGGTAGCGGGCACAGATACGCAGTATTTT.

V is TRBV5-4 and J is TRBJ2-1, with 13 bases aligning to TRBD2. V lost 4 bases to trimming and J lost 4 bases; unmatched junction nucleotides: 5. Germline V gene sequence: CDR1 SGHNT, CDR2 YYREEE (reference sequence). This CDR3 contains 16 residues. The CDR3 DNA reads TGTGCCAGCAGCGCCGGACTAGCGGGAGTGTACAATGAGCAGTTCTTC. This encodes CASSAGLAGVYNEQFF.

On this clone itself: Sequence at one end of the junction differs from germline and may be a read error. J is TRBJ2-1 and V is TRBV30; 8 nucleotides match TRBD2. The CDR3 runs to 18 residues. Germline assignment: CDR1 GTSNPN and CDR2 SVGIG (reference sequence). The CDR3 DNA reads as TGCTCGAGGGGTTCAAGGATCTCCAGCGGGAGCCTCTACAATGAGCAGTTCTTC. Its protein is CSRGSRISSGSLYNEQFF. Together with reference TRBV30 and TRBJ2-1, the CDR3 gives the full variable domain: SQTIHQWPATLVQPVGSPLSLECTVEGTSNPNLYWYRQAAGRGLQLLFYSVGIGQISSEVPQNLSASRPQDRQFILSSKKLLLSDSGFYLCSRGSRISSGSLYNEQFFGPGTRLTVL.